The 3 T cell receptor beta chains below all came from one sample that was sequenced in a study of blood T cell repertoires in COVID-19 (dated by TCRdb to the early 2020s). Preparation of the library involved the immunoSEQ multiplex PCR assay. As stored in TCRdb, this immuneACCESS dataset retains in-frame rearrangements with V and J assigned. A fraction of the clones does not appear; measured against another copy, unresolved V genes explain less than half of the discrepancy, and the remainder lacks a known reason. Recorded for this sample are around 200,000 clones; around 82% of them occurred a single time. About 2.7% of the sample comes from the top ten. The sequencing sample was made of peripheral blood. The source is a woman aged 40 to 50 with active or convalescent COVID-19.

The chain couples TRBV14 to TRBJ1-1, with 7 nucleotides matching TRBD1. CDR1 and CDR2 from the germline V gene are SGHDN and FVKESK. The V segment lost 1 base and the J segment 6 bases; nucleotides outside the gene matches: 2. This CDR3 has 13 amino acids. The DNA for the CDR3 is TGTGCCAGCAGCCAAGCCAGGGGGGCTGAAGCTTTCTTT. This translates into CASSQARGAEAFF.

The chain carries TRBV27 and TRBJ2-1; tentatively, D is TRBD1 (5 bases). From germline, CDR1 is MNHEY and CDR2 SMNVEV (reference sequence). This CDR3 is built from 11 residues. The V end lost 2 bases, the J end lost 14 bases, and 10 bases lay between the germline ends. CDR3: CASSLATEEFF. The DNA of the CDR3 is TGTGCCAGCAGTTTAGCGACAGAGGAGTTCTTC.

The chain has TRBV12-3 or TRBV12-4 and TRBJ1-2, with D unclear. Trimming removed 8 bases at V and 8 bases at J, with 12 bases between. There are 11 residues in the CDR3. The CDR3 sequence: CASRGMRGYTF. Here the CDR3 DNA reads TGTGCCAGCCGCGGAATGAGGGGCTACACCTTC.